These T cell receptor beta chains were read from a single sample in a study of shared clonotypes between healthy human individuals. Clones were sequenced by immunoSEQ multiplex PCR, and TCRdb holds only the in-frame ones, with some missing. This sample has over 2 million clones; 80% to 95% occur once, and the top ten carry around 0.4%. The material sequenced was naive CD4+ T cells from PBMCs. These receptors were taken from a man aged 18 to 30 in good health. Some clones in this sample may be carry-over from other donors' samples. CDR3s leave out the opening cysteine and the closing phenylalanine or tryptophan. The D gene is left open where the match is weak.

j_call d_call v_call cdr3_aa
TRBJ1-2 . TRBV27 ASSFWALGGYT
TRBJ1-5 . TRBV28 ASSLSPGGSDQPQH
TRBJ1-1 TRBD1 TRBV30 AWTEDRGYTEAF
TRBJ1-1 TRBD1 TRBV6-6 ASSYQTQGSEAF
TRBJ1-1 TRBD1 TRBV6-4 ASSAGTGGYTEAF
TRBJ2-1 TRBD2 TRBV5-4 ASSSDGFSGIAPLNEQF
TRBJ2-4 . TRBV5-6 ASSPSRTPKNIQY
TRBJ2-7 . TRBV28 ASSFGAYEQY
TRBJ1-5 . TRBV19 ASSILESNQPQH
TRBJ2-7 TRBD2 TRBV7-2 ASSLSSGSSYEQY
TRBJ2-7 TRBD2 TRBV27 ASSLGTRTSYEQY
TRBJ2-1 TRBD2 TRBV7-2 ASSLAKLREGRTSYNEQF
TRBJ1-2 TRBD1 TRBV18 ASSPQNQGEYGYT
TRBJ1-1 . TRBV25-1 ATTGKGLGTEAF
TRBJ1-2 TRBD1 TRBV27 ASSSDAYQGAQGYT
TRBJ1-1 . TRBV7-8 ASSNLAGGHTEAF
TRBJ2-1 . TRBV6-5 ASSRSSGPYNEQF
TRBJ2-5 . TRBV2 ASSGEVETQY
TRBJ2-5 TRBD1 TRBV4-1 ASSTRTGRETQY
TRBJ1-4 . TRBV30 AWKTGLYEKLF
TRBJ2-7 TRBD1 TRBV2 ASSRQGAGEQY
TRBJ2-3 . TRBV7-2 ASSIVGLATDTQY
TRBJ1-4 TRBD1 TRBV30 AWSRDRGSGEKLF
TRBJ1-5 . TRBV10-3 AISDLGQPQH
TRBJ2-1 TRBD2 TRBV2 ASRLGLAGSYNEQF
TRBJ1-2 . TRBV2 ATFLPSQGLGGYT
TRBJ1-4 TRBD1 TRBV6-5 ASSPGGATNEKLF
TRBJ2-3 . TRBV11-1 ASSLGDSLGTDTQY
TRBJ2-1 TRBD2 TRBV27 ASTPNGRGYNEQF
TRBJ2-5 . TRBV18 ASSPNQETQY
TRBJ2-3 . TRBV19 ASSPGGVPTDTQY
TRBJ1-1 . TRBV2 ASTEGRTEAF
TRBJ1-4 . TRBV27 ASSLHRNEKLF
TRBJ1-3 TRBD1 TRBV5-8 ASSLRTGVNTIY
TRBJ2-2 TRBD2 TRBV7-2 ASSLLAGGPFTGELF
TRBJ2-5 TRBD1 TRBV27 ASSSTTGWETQY
TRBJ2-7 . TRBV19 ASSKQEPPYEQY
TRBJ2-7 . TRBV28 ASRFSIYEQY
TRBJ1-4 . TRBV27 AVNTAPPGLNEKLF
TRBJ1-4 TRBD1 TRBV5-6 ASSFDRAATNEKLF
. TRBD1 TRBV30 AWSVKGLGQPSEQY
TRBJ2-2 . TRBV6-5 ASTGVPGELF
TRBJ2-7 . TRBV27 ASSFTPRSSYEQY
TRBJ2-5 . TRBV18 ASSPLETQY
TRBJ2-5 . TRBV7-2 ASSLYWDRETQY
TRBJ1-1 . TRBV10-3 AISDGGAVEAF
TRBJ1-2 . TRBV2 ASSEMAGYGYT
TRBJ2-6 . TRBV7-2 ASSQLALGANVLT
TRBJ2-2 . TRBV5-1 ASSLALNTGELF
TRBJ1-6 . TRBV10-3 AISGQRGAWGQVNSPLH
TRBJ2-7 TRBD2 TRBV29-1 SVRYHFLAGGSYEQY
TRBJ2-1 . TRBV7-9 ASSADKNAYNEQF
TRBJ1-3 . TRBV9 ASSVVPGEYISGNTIY
TRBJ1-4 . TRBV7-9 ASSLAGGIKLF
TRBJ2-7 . TRBV5-4 ASSLGEPYEQY
TRBJ1-2 . TRBV28 ASSLPRVDYGYT
TRBJ2-3 . TRBV2 ASTPQRNTDTQY